These 25 T cell receptor beta chains originate from one sample sequenced in a study of CD8+ T cells in alopecia areata. It was cDNA, reverse transcribed from extracted RNA, that served as the sequencing template. Using immunoSEQ multiplex PCR, the repertoire was profiled, and TCRdb retains in-frame clones only, with some absent. This sample carries some 120,000 clones, around 60% of them seen once, and the ten largest clones take about 4.9%. Specimen: CD4+ T cells sorted from blood, collected at week 0. All receptors derive from a human donor with alopecia areata.

The table lists this clone with a count of one. This chain joins TRBV2 and TRBJ2-3, with D perhaps TRBD2 (6 bases). CDR1 SNHLY and CDR2 FYNNEI come from the germline V gene. The CDR3 covers 15 residues. Trimming took 2 bases from V and 5 from J, leaving 14 bases between them. The DNA of the CDR3 is TGTGCCAGCAGTGAAAGTCAGAAAGCGGGAGATACGCAGTATTTT. Amino acid sequence: CASSESQKAGDTQYF.

J is TRBJ2-7 and V is TRBV7-8, with 12 bases matching TRBD1. V dropped 5 bases and J dropped 6; count of bases not matched to a gene: 5. The germline gives CDR1 SGHVS, CDR2 FQNEAQ. This CDR3 contains 14 residues. CDR3 sequence reads: CASSRGTGGIEQYF. CDR3 coding DNA: TGTGCCAGCAGCCGCGGGACAGGGGGCATCGAGCAGTACTTC.

The gene calls are TRBV5-1 and TRBJ2-3; no definite D call. The V end was cut by 0 bases, the J end by 0 bases, with 2 bases between. Per germline, CDR1 SGHRS and CDR2 YFSETQ. The CDR3 totals 13 residues. The CDR3 here is CASSLASTDTQYF. As DNA, the CDR3 is TGCGCCAGCAGCTTGGCCAGCACAGATACGCAGTATTTT.

The chain links TRBV4-1 to TRBJ2-7; D remains ambiguous. This CDR3 spans 13 amino acids. The germline V gene has CDR1 MGHRA and CDR2 YSYEKL. The V gene lost 1 base and the J gene lost 5 bases, with 9 bases spanning the gap. The CDR3 region has the DNA TGCGCCAGCAGCCAAGGGGGTGGCAACGAGCAGTACTTC. It yields the protein CASSQGGGNEQYF.

A few counts support this clone. The genes are TRBV6-6 and TRBJ1-1, with a tentative D call TRBD1 (5 bases). The CDR3 runs to 15 residues. Trimming cost V 6 bases and J 0 bases, with 14 bases left between them. Germline V gene lookup returns CDR1 MNHNY and CDR2 SVGAGI (reference sequence). The CDR3 loop reads CASSLPGRMNTEAFF. The CDR3, as DNA: TGTGCCAGCAGCCTTCCAGGGCGGATGAACACTGAAGCTTTCTTT.

This chain joins TRBV5-1 and TRBJ2-3; D possibly corresponds to TRBD1 (5 bases). In germline, CDR1 is SGHRS, CDR2 YFSETQ. The V gene lost 2 bases and the J gene lost 2 bases, with 6 bases spanning the gap. The CDR3 has 13 amino acids. CDR3 DNA: TGCGCCAGCAGCTTTGGGGCCACAGATACGCAGTATTTT. This sequence encodes CASSFGATDTQYF.

In its sample, this clone was seen a few times. The chain couples TRBV5-6 to TRBJ2-7, with D perhaps TRBD2 (5 bases). The CDR3 sequence is 14 residues long. V lost 4 bases and J 2 bases, leaving 13 bases between the germline ends. Germline values: CDR1 SGHDT, CDR2 YYEEEE. CDR3 bases: TGTGCCAGCAGCCCCCGGGATTTGACCTACGAGCAGTACTTC. Translation: CASSPRDLTYEQYF.

This chain joins TRBV4-1 and TRBJ1-6; maybe TRBD1 (5 bases). The CDR3 covers 16 residues. Per germline, CDR1 MGHRA and CDR2 YSYEKL. Trimming shortened V by 2 bases and J by 9 bases, and 17 bases separated the two germline ends. The CDR3 DNA follows: TGCGCCAGCAGCCAAACCACAACAATTCAGGGTTCACCCCTCCACTTT. Amino acids: CASSQTTTIQGSPLHF.

This clone occurred once. J is TRBJ2-5 and V is TRBV27; D may match TRBD1 or TRBD2 (5 bases each). Trimming removed 6 bases from V and 2 bases from J, with 16 bases in between. The CDR3 contains 15 residues. Germline CDR1 is MNHEY and CDR2 is SMNVEV (reference sequence). The CDR3 DNA is TGTGCCAGCAGCTACCGGGACCTAAAACAAGAGACCCAGTACTTC. Residues: CASSYRDLKQETQYF.

This clone has only one observation. Written as DNA, the CDR3 is TGTGCCAGCAGCCGCTCGGGACAGGGTTGGTATGGCTACACCTTC. Its protein is CASSRSGQGWYGYTF. V usage is TRBV7-2 and J usage is TRBJ1-2, with TRBD1 matching over 9 bases. The CDR3 loop spans 15 amino acids. The germline V gene encodes CDR1 SGHTA and CDR2 FQGNSA. With 5 bases clipped from V and 5 bases from J, the junction kept 9 bases outside the gene matches.

CDR3: CASSQESGGEGYTF. The CDR3 DNA reads TGCGCCAGCAGCCAAGAGTCCGGGGGAGAAGGCTACACCTTC. The J gene is TRBJ1-2, the V gene TRBV4-3; a weak D match, TRBD1 (5 bases). Germline CDR1 is LGHNA and CDR2 is YSLEER. This CDR3 is built from 14 residues. The germline V and J ends were trimmed by 0 bases and 8 bases, with 13 bases remaining between them.

The V and J genes are TRBV30 and TRBJ2-1; 7 positions agree with TRBD2. CDR1 GTSNPN and CDR2 SVGIG come from the germline V gene (reference sequence). The CDR3 is made up of 11 amino acids. Germline trimming cut 4 bases from V and 9 bases from J; bases unmatched to any gene: 3. The CDR3 sequence: CAWTPGGEQFF. The DNA for the CDR3 is TGTGCCTGGACCCCGGGGGGTGAGCAGTTCTTC.

The chain is built from TRBV6-6 and TRBJ1-2; D is unclear. The CDR3 is made up of 16 amino acids. The V gene lost 7 bases and the J gene lost 5 bases, with 23 bases spanning the gap. Germline CDR1 and CDR2: MNHNY and SVGAGI (reference sequence). The CDR3 DNA sequence: TGTGCCAGCACTCACGGGGAAAGGGCAGGTGGTTATGGCTACACCTTC. As protein: CASTHGERAGGYGYTF.

The chain employs TRBV9 and TRBJ2-3; 7 bases map to TRBD2. The CDR3 totals 15 residues. Germline V gene data show CDR1 as SGDLS and CDR2 as YYNGEE. Trimming at V came to 3 bases and at J to 0 bases, leaving 4 bases not matched to a gene. The CDR3 DNA sequence: TGTGCCAGCAGCGCCCAGCGGGGCAGCACAGATACGCAGTATTTT. Its translation is CASSAQRGSTDTQYF. Based on the CDR3 plus reference TRBV9 and TRBJ2-3, the full variable domain is DSGVTQTPKHLITATGQRVTLRCSPRSGDLSVYWYQQSLDQGLQFLIQYYNGEERAKGNILERFSAQQFPDLHSELNLSSLELGDSALYFCASSAQRGSTDTQYFGPGTRLTVL.

This clone was seen a single time. This chain uses TRBV6-6 with TRBJ2-3; 8 bases are a match to TRBD2. Germline-derived CDR1 and CDR2 are MNHNY and SVGAGI (reference sequence). This CDR3 is built from 16 residues. With 5 bases clipped from V and 3 bases from J, the junction kept 10 bases outside the gene matches. CDR3 nucleotide sequence: TGTGCCAGCAGTGGACAGCGGGAGCAGGGGACAGATACGCAGTATTTT. This codes for CASSGQREQGTDTQYF.

The chain combines TRBV19 with TRBJ1-5; possible D gene TRBD1, 5 bases. CDR3 length equals 15 residues. In germline, CDR1 is LNHDA, CDR2 SQIVND (reference sequence). V dropped 5 bases and J dropped 11 bases, with 22 bases sitting between them. The CDR3 reads CASSSGRLARNSQHF. For the CDR3, the DNA is TGTGCCAGTAGTTCAGGGCGTCTGGCCAGGAATTCCCAGCATTTT.

Only a few counts were recorded for this clone. The chain links TRBV29-1 to TRBJ1-1, with D perhaps matching TRBD1 (6 bases). Trimming took off 8 bases at V and 3 bases at J, with 16 bases between the two ends. This CDR3 contains 13 residues. Germline V CDR1 and CDR2: SQVTM, ANQGSEA. The CDR3 loop is CSTDSLSYTEAFF. Here the CDR3 DNA reads TGCAGCACGGACAGTTTGTCGTACACTGAAGCTTTCTTT.

V is TRBV7-2 and J is TRBJ2-5; no clear D. V was clipped by 5 bases and J by 0 bases, with 10 bases between them. CDR1 is SGHTA and CDR2 is FQGNSA in the germline V gene. The CDR3 length is 14 residues. CDR3 nucleotide sequence: TGTGCCAGCAGCCCCCCCTCTAACCAAGAGACCCAGTACTTC. Protein product: CASSPPSNQETQYF.

This chain connects TRBV5-1 to TRBJ2-5; D might be TRBD2 (6 bases). This CDR3 is built from 14 residues. The V gene lost 4 bases and the J gene lost 5 bases, with 15 bases spanning the gap. Germline V lookup: CDR1 SGHRS, CDR2 YFSETQ. The CDR3 DNA follows: TGCGCCAGCAGCAGGGCGGAGGGGAGCGAGACCCAGTACTTC. This gives the protein CASSRAEGSETQYF.

The CDR3 sequence is CASSYRTSGANVLTF. CDR3 nucleotides: TGTGCCAGCAGCTATCGGACCTCTGGGGCCAACGTCCTGACTTTC. The genes are TRBV5-6 and TRBJ2-6; D call uncertain. CDR1 and CDR2 from the germline V gene are SGHDT and YYEEEE. Trimming left V 3 bases short and J 0 bases short, with 7 bases between. CDR3 size: 15 residues.

The rearrangement links TRBV7-2 to TRBJ2-5; D may be TRBD1 (5 bases). Trimming stripped 1 base from V and 7 bases from J, with 13 bases between. The germline CDR1 and CDR2 sequences are SGHTA and FQGNSA. The CDR3 has 14 amino acids. CDR3 nucleotides: TGTGCCAGCAGCTTAGTTTCAGACCAGGGGACCCAGTACTTC. Protein product: CASSLVSDQGTQYF.

This rearrangement joins TRBV5-1 to TRBJ2-7; tentative D call: TRBD1 (5 bases). This CDR3 spans 14 amino acids. V gave up 0 bases and J gave up 12 bases, with 19 bases separating them. The germline V gene encodes CDR1 SGHRS and CDR2 YFSETQ. The CDR3 DNA follows: TGCGCCAGCAGCTTGGAGGCAGGGTCGGTCGAAGCGTACTTC. Translating it yields CASSLEAGSVEAYF. Full variable domain (outside the CDR3, taken from reference TRBV5-1 and TRBJ2-7): KAGVTQTPRYLIKTRGQQVTLSCSPISGHRSVSWYQQTPGQGLQFLFEYFSETQRNKGNFPGRFSGRQFSNSRSEMNVSTLELGDSALYLCASSLEAGSVEAYFGPGTRLTVT.

About this clone itself: A junction end diverges from the germline sequence, so it may reflect a read error. V usage is TRBV16 and J usage is TRBJ2-7; 7 nucleotides agree with TRBD1. Germline V gives CDR1 KGHSY, CDR2 FQNENV. The CDR3 is 13 amino acids. The chain's CDR3 is CASSFGVSDRLFF. The CDR3 DNA is TGTGCCAGCAGCTTCGGAGTGTCGGACAGGCTATTCTTC.

This clone was seen a single time. The chain couples TRBV30 to TRBJ1-3; possible D gene TRBD1, 5 bases. Germline-derived CDR1 and CDR2 are GTSNPN and SVGIG (reference sequence). Between the trimmed V and J ends, which lost 5 bases and 4 bases, there was a span of 15 bases. CDR3 size: 14 residues. The CDR3 loop is CAWGAFMGGNTIYF. The CDR3 region has the DNA TGTGCCTGGGGGGCCTTCATGGGAGGAAACACCATATATTTT.

For the CDR3, the DNA is TGTGCCAGCAGCCCTCAAATGGGCATTTACAATGAGCAGTTCTTC. This translates into CASSPQMGIYNEQFF. This chain connects TRBV7-6 to TRBJ2-1, with D unclear. Per the germline V gene, CDR1 is SGHVS and CDR2 is FNYEAQ. The ends were cut back, 5 bases at V and 4 bases at J, with 15 bases in the middle. This CDR3 is 15 amino acids long.